This entry lists 25 T cell receptor beta chains sequenced from one sample in a study of PD-1 blockade in classical Hodgkin lymphoma. Clones were sequenced by immunoSEQ multiplex PCR, and TCRdb holds only the in-frame ones, with some missing. The sample shows tens of thousands of clones, 70% to 85% of them seen only once. Specified time point: cycle 4 day 1 (C4D1), after less than 7 weeks of nivolumab. Patients all relapsed after autologous stem cell transplantation, and there was variation in brentuximab vedotin exposure. Starting with thawed PBMCs, CD4+ T cells were purified by magnetic negative selection. The specimen was CD4+ T cells from blood, collected before the fourth cycle of nivolumab. The origin of the receptors is a human donor with classical Hodgkin lymphoma.

The gene calls are TRBV7-6 and TRBJ2-1; TRBD2 matches at 10 bases. CDR1 and CDR2 from the germline V gene are SGHVS and FNYEAQ. J lost 7 bases, V lost 7 bases, and 7 bases had no gene match. This CDR3 region has 14 residues. In DNA, the CDR3 is TGTGCCAGCACCCCAGCGGGGGGGCCTAATGAGCAGTTCTTC. Translated, it gives CASTPAGGPNEQFF.

The chain couples TRBV11-2 to TRBJ2-1, with 14 bases matching TRBD2. The V segment lost 5 bases and the J segment 6 bases; nucleotides outside the gene matches: 12. The CDR3 totals 18 residues. The V gene's germline CDR1 is SGHAT and CDR2 FQNNGV. The CDR3 region is CASSKGLAGEGYRNEQFF. The CDR3, as DNA: TGTGCCAGCAGCAAGGGACTAGCGGGAGAGGGGTATCGCAATGAGCAGTTCTTC.

The V and J genes are TRBV19 and TRBJ2-7; TRBD2 aligns across 8 bases. Per germline, CDR1 LNHDA and CDR2 SQIVND (reference sequence). V lost 3 bases, J lost 1 base, and 11 bases stayed unmatched. The CDR3 has 17 residues. CDR3 sequence (DNA): TGTGCCAGTAGTATTGGGGGCATTAGCGGGGTTTCCTACGAGCAGTACTTC. It translates to CASSIGGISGVSYEQYF.

V and J are TRBV6-5 and TRBJ2-1, with D unresolved. The germline V gene has CDR1 MNHEY and CDR2 SVGAGI. The CDR3 sequence is 14 residues long. V lost 6 bases to trimming and J lost 6 bases, with 15 bases between them. CDR3 residues: CASRPNQGRNEQFF. In DNA, the CDR3 is TGTGCCAGCAGACCAAATCAAGGGCGCAATGAGCAGTTCTTC.

V and J are TRBV13 and TRBJ1-2; D uncertain. V was clipped by 1 base and J by 9 bases, with 9 bases between them. The V gene's germline CDR1 is PRHDT and CDR2 FYEKMQ (reference sequence). This CDR3 region has 12 residues. Here the CDR3 reads CASSLVGDSYTF. DNA for the CDR3: TGTGCCAGCAGCTTAGTTGGGGATAGCTACACCTTC.

This clone has just a few counts. V usage is TRBV19 and J usage is TRBJ1-5; D remains ambiguous. The germline V and J ends were trimmed by 7 bases and 4 bases, with 14 bases remaining between them. CDR3 length equals 14 residues. CDR1 is LNHDA, CDR2 SQIVND, per germline (reference sequence). The CDR3 region is CASNPKWGNQPQHF. CDR3 DNA: TGTGCCAGTAACCCTAAGTGGGGAAATCAGCCCCAGCATTTT.

The chain employs TRBV19 and TRBJ1-5; D is uncertain. V was clipped by 3 bases and J by 0 bases, with 9 bases between them. This CDR3 region has 15 residues. CDR1 is LNHDA, CDR2 SQIVND, per germline (reference sequence). This CDR3 reads CASSIPRNSNQPQHF. The DNA of the CDR3 is TGTGCCAGTAGTATTCCCCGGAATAGCAATCAGCCCCAGCATTTT. Complete variable domain (other parts from reference TRBV19 and TRBJ1-5): DGGITQSPKYLFRKEGQNVTLSCEQNLNHDAMYWYRQDPGQGLRLIYYSQIVNDFQKGDIAEGYSVSREKKESFPLTVTSAQKNPTAFYLCASSIPRNSNQPQHFGDGTRLSIL.

The chain employs TRBV5-4 and TRBJ2-5; possibly TRBD1 for D (6 bases). Germline V gives CDR1 SGHNT, CDR2 YYREEE (reference sequence). Trimming removed 3 bases from V and 0 bases from J, with 12 bases in between. The CDR3 spans 15 residues. CDR3: CASSSLTGNQETQYF. CDR3 DNA sequence: TGTGCCAGCAGCTCACTAACAGGGAACCAAGAGACCCAGTACTTC. Filled out from reference TRBV5-4 and TRBJ2-5, the complete variable domain reads ETGVTQSPTHLIKTRGQQVTLRCSSQSGHNTVSWYQQALGQGPQFIFQYYREEENGRGNFPPRFSGLQFPNYSSELNVNALELDDSALYLCASSSLTGNQETQYFGPGTRLLVL.

This rearrangement joins TRBV7-2 to TRBJ1-2, with TRBD1 identical over 7 bases. Germline trimming cut 5 bases from V and 3 bases from J; bases unmatched to any gene: 9. Germline V lookup: CDR1 SGHTA, CDR2 FQGNSA. CDR3 length equals 15 residues. CDR3 sequence (DNA): TGTGCCAGCAGCCCCACCTTCGGGACAGACTATGGCTACACCTTC. It is translated as CASSPTFGTDYGYTF.

This chain uses TRBV5-1 with TRBJ2-3; D is perhaps TRBD1 (6 bases). The CDR3 runs 14 residues. V lost 1 base and J lost 5, with 11 bases in between. Germline CDR1 is SGHRS and CDR2 is YFSETQ. The CDR3 loop reads CASSLSGVGDTQYF. The CDR3 DNA reads TGCGCCAGCAGCTTGTCAGGGGTAGGAGATACGCAGTATTTT.

The V gene is TRBV5-3, the J gene TRBJ1-6; D is possibly TRBD1 (6 bases). TRBV5-3 is an ORF, and what it does is uncertain. V shed 3 bases and J shed 7 bases, with 11 bases lying between them. The CDR3 spans 14 residues. The CDR3 DNA reads as TGTGCCAGAAGCTCGGGGACACCAAATTCACCCCTCCACTTT. Translation gives CARSSGTPNSPLHF.

The chain is built from TRBV6-5 and TRBJ2-7; D is ambiguous. Trimming shortened V by 6 bases and J by 0 bases, and 6 bases separated the two germline ends. This CDR3 has 12 residues. Germline assignment: CDR1 MNHEY and CDR2 SVGAGI. The CDR3 region is CASRRSSYEQYF. CDR3 coding DNA: TGTGCCAGCAGAAGGAGCTCCTACGAGCAGTACTTC.

The J gene is TRBJ1-3, the V gene TRBV5-4, with 9 bases aligning to TRBD1. Germline CDR1 reads SGHNT; CDR2 reads YYREEE (reference sequence). Trimming removed 4 bases from V and 2 bases from J; junction bases left unmatched: 1. CDR3 length: 14 amino acids. CDR3 nucleotide sequence: TGTGCCAGCAGCAGGACAGGGGCTGGAAACACCATATATTTT. Its protein product is CASSRTGAGNTIYF.

V usage is TRBV5-1 and J usage is TRBJ1-4; maybe TRBD1 (5 bases). The CDR3 has 16 amino acids. Germline loops: CDR1 SGHRS, CDR2 YFSETQ. The germline V and J ends were trimmed by 4 bases and 0 bases, with 13 bases remaining between them. CDR3 nucleotides: TGCGCCAGCAGCCCAGGGACTCCTGCAACTAATGAAAAACTGTTTTTT. It yields the protein CASSPGTPATNEKLFF.

The chain uses TRBV2 and TRBJ2-7, with D unresolved. Germline V CDR1 and CDR2: SNHLY, FYNNEI. The ends were cut back, 2 bases at V and 3 bases at J, with 8 bases in the middle. The CDR3 spans 13 residues. The DNA of the CDR3 is TGTGCCAGCAGTGAAAATCGGTACTACGAGCAGTACTTC. Protein sequence: CASSENRYYEQYF.

The chain links TRBV7-3 to TRBJ2-3; D is unclear. CDR3 size: 9 residues. Trimming shortened V by 7 bases and J by 4 bases, and 0 bases separated the two germline ends. Looked up from germline, CDR1 is SGHTA and CDR2 is FQGTGA. Here the CDR3 DNA reads TGTGCCAGCACAGATACGCAGTATTTT. This encodes CASTDTQYF.

This clone was counted a few times. This chain joins TRBV6-5 and TRBJ2-1; D remains unclear. The CDR3 spans 13 residues. Trimming removed 6 bases from V and 0 bases from J, with 6 bases in between. Germline loops: CDR1 MNHEY, CDR2 SVGAGI. The CDR3 loop is CASSRRSYNEQFF. In DNA, the CDR3 is TGTGCCAGCAGCAGACGCTCCTACAATGAGCAGTTCTTC.

This chain links TRBV7-9 with TRBJ2-5, with D perhaps TRBD1 (6 bases). CDR3 length: 16 residues. CDR1 is SEHNR and CDR2 is FQNEAQ in the germline V gene (reference sequence). Trimming took 3 bases from V and 5 from J, leaving 19 bases between them. The CDR3 bases are TGTGCCAGCAGCTTCTTCCCTATGGGGGCTCACGAGACCCAGTACTTC. As protein: CASSFFPMGAHETQYF.

The rearrangement uses TRBV6-6 and TRBJ2-7, with D perhaps matching TRBD1 or TRBD2 (5 bases each). The germline V gene encodes CDR1 MNHNY and CDR2 SVGAGI (reference sequence). There are 15 residues in the CDR3. V lost 10 bases, J lost 3 bases, and 22 bases lay in between. The CDR3 bases are TGTGCCACCCGTCCCCGGGACCTTGCTGGCTACGAGCAGTACTTC. Translation gives CATRPRDLAGYEQYF.

Here the CDR3 DNA reads TGTGCCAGCAGCGTAGGGCCGGATGGGACGGTAAACATTCAGTACTTC. Translation gives CASSVGPDGTVNIQYF. The chain couples TRBV7-9 to TRBJ2-4; D is perhaps TRBD1 or TRBD2 (5 bases each). CDR3 length: 16 amino acids. The V end lost 5 bases, the J end lost 6 bases, and 20 bases lay between the germline ends. The V gene's germline CDR1 is SEHNR and CDR2 FQNEAQ (reference sequence).

This clone came up once. This chain connects TRBV18 to TRBJ2-7; D remains ambiguous. V lost 2 bases and J lost 0, with 8 bases in between. This CDR3 has 14 amino acids. Germline V lookup: CDR1 KGHSH, CDR2 LQKENI. CDR3 amino acids: CASSPGSGSYEQYF. CDR3 coding DNA: TGTGCCAGCTCACCAGGCAGTGGCTCCTACGAGCAGTACTTC.

The J gene is TRBJ1-1, the V gene TRBV9, with 8 nucleotides matching TRBD1. The germline V gene has CDR1 SGDLS and CDR2 YYNGEE. The CDR3 is 16 amino acids. V was pared by 4 bases and J by 0 bases, with 8 bases of the junction left unmatched. The CDR3 is CASSPQTGVMNTEAFF. CDR3 bases: TGTGCCAGCAGCCCGCAGACAGGGGTAATGAACACTGAAGCTTTCTTT.

This clone has a single count. The chain joins TRBV10-2 to TRBJ2-5; D unclear. This CDR3 has 11 residues. CDR1 is WSHSY and CDR2 is SAAADI in the germline V gene. Deletions cut 4 bases from V and 7 bases from J, with 7 bases between. In DNA form, the CDR3 reads TGCGCCAGCAGTGCTGACGGGACCCAGTACTTC. Protein sequence: CASSADGTQYF.

This CDR3 is CASSTDRRNEKLFF. The CDR3 DNA reads TGTGCCAGCAGTACGGACAGGAGGAATGAAAAACTGTTTTTT. V and J are TRBV6-5 and TRBJ1-4; TRBD1 agrees at 7 bases. V was clipped by 5 bases and J by 5 bases; unmatched bases: 5. Germline CDR1 is MNHEY and CDR2 is SVGAGI. The CDR3 consists of 14 residues.

This clone was seen a single time. This CDR3 reads CASSEVQGSGTGYTF. The CDR3 DNA is TGTGCCAGCAGTGAAGTACAGGGTTCGGGTACTGGCTACACCTTC. The gene calls are TRBV6-1 and TRBJ1-2; the D gene is possibly TRBD1 (6 bases). The CDR3 contains 15 residues. Per germline, CDR1 MNHNS and CDR2 SASEGT. Trimming pared 1 base from V and 7 bases from J, leaving 16 bases between.